These T cell receptor beta chains were read from a single sample in a study of OX40 agonist ivuxolimab in advanced cancers. Here immunoSEQ multiplex PCR was the method, and the copy in TCRdb shows in-frame clones only, minus some. The repertoire has more than 45,000 clones, 83% of them found once; the top ten carry around 3.3%. The sample was CD4+ or CD8+ T cells sorted from blood, taken in a trial of the OX40 agonist ivuxolimab. Receptor source: an adult with an advanced solid tumor such as melanoma, head and neck, liver or kidney cancer. CDR3s include the opening cysteine and the closing phenylalanine or tryptophan. The D gene is left open where the match is weak. The size entry is marked missing in some rows and otherwise reads once, few, many or a size class.

v_gene	j_gene	len	d_gene	abundance	CDR3aa	CDR3nt
TRBV28	TRBJ2-7	11	NA	NA	CASSRDGEQYF	TGTGCCAGCAGTAGAGACGGTGAGCAGTACTTC
TRBV21-1	TRBJ1-4	15	NA	NA	CASSKALWVLEGLFF	TGTGCCAGCAGCAAAGCCTTGTGGGTACTTGAGGGACTGTTTTTT
TRBV7-2	TRBJ2-2	15	NA	NA	CASSRGVANTGELFF	TGTGCCAGCAGCCGAGGGGTAGCGAACACCGGGGAGCTGTTTTTT
TRBV5-1	TRBJ2-1	15	TRBD2	NA	CASSWTSGGFNEQFF	TGCGCCAGCAGCTGGACTAGCGGGGGCTTCAATGAGCAGTTCTTC
TRBV5-6	TRBJ2-2	16	TRBD2	NA	CASSLGAGANTGELFF	TGTGCCAGCAGCTTGGGAGCGGGGGCTAACACCGGGGAGCTGTTTTTT
TRBV11-2	TRBJ1-6	13	NA	NA	CASSLIPESPLHF	TGTGCCAGCAGCTTAATTCCGGAATCACCCCTCCACTTT
TRBV28	TRBJ1-2	15	NA	NA	CASIQQAPANYGYTF	TGTGCCAGCATCCAACAGGCACCCGCTAACTATGGCTACACCTTC
TRBV6-5	TRBJ2-7	15	TRBD1	NA	CASSATGTGVYEQYF	TGTGCCAGCAGTGCAACCGGGACAGGGGTCTACGAGCAGTACTTC
TRBV9	TRBJ2-1	15	TRBD2	NA	CASSATSGVYNEQFF	TGTGCCAGCAGCGCCACTAGCGGGGTATACAATGAGCAGTTCTTC
TRBV6-6	TRBJ2-2	14	TRBD2	NA	CASYIAGGRGELFF	TGTGCCAGCTATATAGCGGGGGGGAGAGGGGAGCTGTTTTTT
TRBV28	TRBJ1-4	16	TRBD1	NA	CASSTTRQGTNEKLFF	TGTGCCAGCAGTACTACGAGACAGGGAACTAATGAAAAACTGTTTTTT
TRBV7-3	TRBJ2-3	13	NA	once	CASSSTPGNTQYF	TGTGCCAGCAGCTCCACCCCGGGGAATACGCAGTATTTT
TRBV11-1	TRBJ2-3	12	NA	NA	CATGERADTQYF	TGTGCCACGGGGGAAAGGGCAGATACGCAGTATTTT
TRBV7-8	TRBJ1-2	14	TRBD1	NA	CASRQTGGEYGYTF	TGTGCCAGCAGGCAAACAGGGGGCGAATATGGCTACACCTTC
TRBV6-1	TRBJ1-2	15	TRBD1	NA	CASSSTGPPDYGYTF	TGTGCCAGCAGTTCGACAGGGCCCCCTGACTATGGCTACACCTTC
TRBV7-3	TRBJ1-2	15	TRBD1	once	CASSVTGDSNYGYTF	TGTGCCAGCAGCGTAACAGGGGACTCTAACTATGGCTACACCTTC
TRBV5-1	TRBJ2-3	17	TRBD2	NA	CASRGLGTLKNTDTQYF	TGCGCCAGCCGGGGACTAGGGACTTTGAAAAACACAGATACGCAGTATTTT
TRBV28	TRBJ1-4	14	NA	NA	CASSPQGRNEKLFF	TGTGCCAGCAGTCCACAGGGTCGGAATGAAAAACTGTTTTTT
TRBV25-1	TRBJ2-1	15	TRBD2	few	CASSLAGLISDEQFF	TGTGCCAGCAGCCTAGCGGGACTAATCTCGGATGAGCAGTTCTTC
TRBV4-2	TRBJ2-7	14	TRBD1	once	CASSLWTGEYEQYF	TGTGCCAGCAGCCTTTGGACAGGCGAATACGAGCAGTACTTC
TRBV2	TRBJ1-3	14	NA	NA	CASRGTVSGNTIYF	TGTGCCAGCCGGGGAACAGTCTCTGGAAACACCATATATTTT
TRBV7-9	TRBJ2-3	17	NA	NA	CASSFLGQGPRGDTQYF	TGTGCCAGCAGCTTTTTAGGACAGGGTCCGCGGGGGGATACGCAGTATTTT
TRBV18	TRBJ1-3	15	NA	NA	CASSPLESSGNTIYF	TGTGCCAGCTCACCATTGGAGAGCTCTGGAAACACCATATATTTT
TRBV18	TRBJ1-1	14	NA	few	CASSPRTENTEAFF	TGTGCCAGCTCACCACGGACAGAAAACACTGAAGCTTTCTTT
TRBV5-1	TRBJ2-7	14	NA	NA	CASSYRDGAYEQYF	TGCGCCAGCAGCTACCGGGACGGAGCCTACGAGCAGTACTTC
TRBV5-1	TRBJ2-7	15	NA	NA	CASSSAGTLSYEQYF	TGCGCCAGCAGCTCCGCCGGGACCCTCTCCTACGAGCAGTACTTC
TRBV19	TRBJ1-1	13	NA	NA	CASSIGRNTEAFF	TGTGCCAGTAGTATAGGCCGGAACACTGAAGCTTTCTTT
TRBV18	TRBJ1-4	16	NA	NA	CASSLVREPASEKLFF	TGTGCCAGCTCACTAGTACGGGAGCCGGCGAGTGAAAAACTGTTTTTT
TRBV19	TRBJ2-1	15	NA	NA	CASSEQDRMGNEQFF	TGTGCCAGTAGTGAGCAAGACAGAATGGGCAATGAGCAGTTCTTC
TRBV11-1	TRBJ2-7	17	TRBD2	NA	CASSLGLSGGDSYEQYF	TGTGCCAGCAGCTTAGGGCTAAGCGGGGGAGATTCCTACGAGCAGTACTTC
TRBV7-2	TRBJ1-3	15	TRBD1	NA	CASSLGGTGPLTIYF	TGTGCCAGCAGCCTAGGAGGGACAGGGCCACTCACCATATATTTT
TRBV9	TRBJ1-6	16	NA	NA	CASSVGQSSYNSPLHF	TGTGCCAGCAGCGTAGGGCAGAGCTCCTATAATTCACCCCTCCACTTT
TRBV7-3	TRBJ2-3	14	NA	NA	CASSSTRDTDTQYF	TGTGCCAGCAGCTCTACTCGAGACACAGATACGCAGTATTTT
TRBV11-2	TRBJ2-2	14	NA	NA	CASSPDLHTGELFF	TGTGCCAGCAGCCCCGACCTACACACCGGGGAGCTGTTTTTT
TRBV28	TRBJ2-6	14	NA	NA	CASSVGQRPNVLTF	TGTGCCAGCAGTGTAGGACAGCGTCCCAACGTCCTGACTTTC
TRBV11-3	TRBJ2-3	16	NA	once	CASSARATLSTDTQYF	TGTGCCAGCAGCGCACGGGCTACCTTAAGCACAGATACGCAGTATTTT
TRBV4-2	TRBJ1-2	13	NA	NA	CASSQGASYGYTF	TGTGCCAGCAGCCAAGGGGCATCTTATGGCTACACCTTC
TRBV10-3	TRBJ2-5	17	TRBD2	NA	CAISESSGGGIKETQYF	TGTGCCATCAGTGAGTCGAGCGGGGGGGGTATTAAAGAGACCCAGTACTTC
TRBV7-2	TRBJ2-3	17	TRBD2	NA	CASSLIGLAGYTDTQYF	TGTGCCAGCAGCTTAATAGGGCTAGCGGGGTACACAGATACGCAGTATTTT
TRBV18	TRBJ1-1	13	NA	NA	CASSPGRNTEAFF	TGTGCCAGCTCACCGGGGCGGAACACTGAAGCTTTCTTT
TRBV6-5	TRBJ2-1	15	NA	NA	CASKNPEGTHNEQFF	TGTGCCAGCAAGAATCCGGAGGGAACGCACAATGAGCAGTTCTTC
TRBV15	TRBJ2-7	12	NA	few	CATSRDLGGPHF	TGTGCCACCAGCAGAGATCTTGGGGGTCCCCACTTC
TRBV7-6	TRBJ2-1	13	NA	once	CASSFQGHNEQFF	TGTGCCAGCAGCTTCCAGGGGCACAATGAGCAGTTCTTC
TRBV11-1	TRBJ2-1	16	TRBD2	NA	CASSLGFLAEFDEQFF	TGTGCCAGCAGCTTAGGGTTTCTAGCGGAGTTCGATGAGCAGTTCTTC
TRBV7-6	TRBJ2-5	11	NA	NA	CASSAKETQYF	TGTGCCAGCAGCGCCAAAGAGACCCAGTACTTC
TRBV18	TRBJ1-6	15	NA	NA	CASSPGDPYNSPLHF	TGTGCCAGCTCACCAGGTGATCCCTATAATTCACCCCTCCACTTT
TRBV18	TRBJ1-2	14	NA	NA	CASSPFDKDYGYTF	TGTGCCAGCTCACCATTTGATAAGGACTATGGCTACACCTTC
TRBV4-2	TRBJ2-6	16	NA	NA	CASSQGMGPGANVLTF	TGTGCCAGCAGCCAAGGGATGGGGCCTGGGGCCAACGTCCTGACTTTC
TRBV7-2	TRBJ2-7	14	NA	few	CASSLSSSFYEQYF	TGTGCCAGCAGCTTAAGTAGCAGCTTCTACGAGCAGTACTTC
TRBV12-5	TRBJ2-5	15	TRBD1	few	CASGLDLGQGGTQYF	TGTGCTAGTGGTTTGGACCTAGGACAGGGTGGGACCCAGTACTTC
TRBV11-3	TRBJ2-3	16	NA	NA	CASSSWGSPSTDTQYF	TGTGCCAGCAGCTCCTGGGGCTCACCCAGCACAGATACGCAGTATTTT
TRBV7-8	TRBJ1-2	13	NA	NA	CASSQPPGLGYTF	TGTGCCAGCAGCCAACCTCCAGGGCTTGGCTACACCTTC
TRBV7-2	TRBJ2-5	16	TRBD2	NA	CASKTDSRGGPETQYF	TGTGCCAGCAAGACCGACTCACGGGGGGGTCCGGAGACCCAGTACTTC
TRBV7-3	TRBJ1-2	13	TRBD1	NA	CASSLVGDRGYTF	TGTGCCAGCAGCTTAGTAGGGGACAGGGGCTACACCTTC
TRBV9	TRBJ1-2	14	TRBD1	NA	CASRRQTGNYGYTF	TGTGCCAGCAGACGTCAGACAGGGAACTATGGCTACACCTTC
TRBV27	TRBJ2-2	14	NA	NA	CASSLRTGTGELFF	TGTGCCAGCAGTTTAAGAACGGGGACCGGGGAGCTGTTTTTT
TRBV18	TRBJ2-1	15	TRBD2	NA	CASSQSGGIYNEQFF	TGTGCCAGCTCACAGAGCGGGGGCATCTACAATGAGCAGTTCTTC
TRBV15	TRBJ1-2	14	NA	NA	CATSHVGGDYGYTF	TGTGCCACCAGCCATGTTGGAGGGGACTATGGCTACACCTTC
TRBV7-3	TRBJ2-5	14	TRBD2	NA	CASSSGGTKETQYF	TGTGCCAGCAGCTCGGGAGGGACAAAAGAGACCCAGTACTTC
TRBV5-6	TRBJ2-7	11	NA	NA	CASSRIYEQYF	TGTGCCAGCAGCCGAATTTACGAGCAGTACTTC